There are a few counts of the clone carrying this T cell receptor beta chain. This sample is part of a study of regulatory T cells in long-lasting Graves disease. Sequencing libraries for TCR beta were prepared with iRepertoire HTBI primers and Arm-PCR of CDR3 regions. Each CDR3 protein gets one entry after TCRdb re-called the multiplex PCR reads with MiXCR. The table has 400,000 to 450,000 distinct CDR3 sequences, 15% seen once. The sample's time point: newly diagnosed GD, antithyroid drugs for less than 3 months. RNA isolated from PBMCs was used to make the TCR library. This sample also belongs to another study, concerning T cells in Graves' hyperthyroidism and ophthalmopathy.

The sequencing used peripheral blood mononuclear cells (PBMCs), collected at new diagnosis, from a patient treated with antithyroid drugs. This receptor was obtained from a woman aged 30 to 39 with Graves disease.

The CDR3 DNA reads as TGTGCCAGCAGCGTAGAGGGTGGGGAGAGTACATCTGGAAACACCATATATTTT. Protein sequence: CASSVEGGESTSGNTIYF. The rearrangement uses TRBV9 and TRBJ1-3; D uncertain. Deletions cut 0 bases from V and 1 base from J, with 17 bases between. Germline values: CDR1 SGDLS, CDR2 YYNGEE. The CDR3 covers 18 residues.